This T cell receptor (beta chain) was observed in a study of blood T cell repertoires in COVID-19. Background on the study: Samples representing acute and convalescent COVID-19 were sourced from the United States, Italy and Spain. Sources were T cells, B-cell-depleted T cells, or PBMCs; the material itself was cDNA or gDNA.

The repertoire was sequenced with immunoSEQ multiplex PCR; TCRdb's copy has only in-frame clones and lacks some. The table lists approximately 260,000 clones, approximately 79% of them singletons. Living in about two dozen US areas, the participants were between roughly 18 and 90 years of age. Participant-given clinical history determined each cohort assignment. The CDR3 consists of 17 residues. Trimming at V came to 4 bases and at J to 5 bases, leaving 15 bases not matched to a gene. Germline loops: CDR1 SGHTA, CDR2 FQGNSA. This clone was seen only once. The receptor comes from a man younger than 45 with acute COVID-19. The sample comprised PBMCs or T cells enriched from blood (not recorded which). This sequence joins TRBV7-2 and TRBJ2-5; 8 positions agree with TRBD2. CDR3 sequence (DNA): TGTGCCAGCAGCTCTAGTAGCGGGGTCCTGAAGGTGGAGACCCAGTACTTC. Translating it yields CASSSSSGVLKVETQYF.